This TCR beta chain is drawn from a study of shared clonotypes between healthy human individuals (dated by TCRdb to between 2020 and 2021). Context from the whole study: The cohort comprised two women and a few men aged 18 to 49 years. For each donor, CD4 naive and CD4 memory were each run on three plates, CD8 naive on two plates, and CD8 memory on one plate. To estimate repertoire size and how much clonotypes are shared between individuals, the study performed deep sequencing of blood TCR repertoires from five healthy adults. Different laboratories and diverse techniques were used to prepare libraries and sequence TCR repertoires, to increase sequencing depth and limit assay-specific biases. Each donor's leukapheresis produced roughly between roughly 0.85 and 9.5 billion PBMCs. Summary of the overall study and its limitations: The genetic and exposure-history diversity represented was limited by the small number of donors. Clonotypes shared by all four sorted-subset donors showed higher generation probabilities than non-shared clonotypes. Incomplete sequencing was indicated by rarefaction of sorted-subset datasets, despite the large sequencing depth. Roughly 5% of naive CD4, roughly 3.6% of naive CD8, about 2.1% of memory CD4, and approximately 0.39% of memory CD8 clonotypes were shared across several donors. Larger estimated clonotype richness was generally found for naive subsets than for memory subsets. Based on pairwise subsampling, the degree of clonotype sharing among donors was expected to be affected by sequencing depth. Sampling was limited to blood, and TCR repertoires in tissue likely differ from TCR repertoires in blood.

Using the deep immunoSEQ assay, multiplex PCR amplified TCR CDR3 regions from genomic DNA. Extracted genomic DNA from each cell subset was spread evenly across all wells of several immunoSEQ 96-well plates, with each plate serving as a replicate. For sorted subsets, roughly 190 ng of genomic DNA, equivalent to roughly 30,000 T cell genomes, went into each replicate PCR. The purified libraries were quantified using a Qubit 3.0 fluorometer, sized with a Bioanalyzer 2100, and then quantified again using the KAPA Library Quantification kit. A separate single-read 150-cycle Illumina NextSeq 550 flow cell was used to sequence each immunoSEQ 96-well plate. In the source study's methods: The immunoSEQ output contained only junctional sequences without quality scores, so filtering could not match that applied to full-length reads. To assign V/J genes and CDR3, sequences were annotated against IMGT germline references using PyIR, a Python wrapper for IgBLAST v1.9. Reads were filtered out if the reads had weak V/J assignments (E-value above 1e-6), no CDR3, stop codons, out-of-frame junctions, or ambiguous translated residues. V3J clonotypes were defined as sequences sharing an identical inferred V gene, J gene, and CDR3 amino acid sequence. Percentage overlap between repertoires was calculated by dividing the number of shared unique clonotypes by the size of the smaller repertoire. RTK rarefaction, the Chao1 estimator, and Recon v2.1 estimates of unobserved clonotypes were used to assess repertoire richness. Generation probabilities were computed with OLGA for all TCRbeta clonotypes obtained by the gDNA method from several donors. TCRdb provides this immuneACCESS table in a form limited to in-frame rearrangements. Some clones are lacking; in checked studies, under half of them reflect an unresolved V gene, and why the rest are absent is not known. V and J calls and clone size are given by that table; D and trimming were obtained from the DNA. The sample table shows around 2,000,000 clones, and 85% to 95% are seen once. The ten most abundant clones make up roughly 0.13% of the sample.

Healthy HIV-negative adults with no recently reported acute infections or vaccinations were included as donors. Every donor was a Caucasian adult residing in Nashville, Tennessee, USA. CD4+ T cells were enriched through magnetic negative selection, after which naive cells were positively selected on CD45RA and the remaining negative fraction served as the memory subset. After blood collection by leukapheresis, PBMCs were isolated using Ficoll-Histopaque density gradient centrifugation and then cryopreserved in the vapor phase of liquid nitrogen. Analytical flow cytometry was used to check the purity and quantity of every magnetically sorted T cell population. From each sorted fraction, genomic DNA was isolated and quantified by UV absorbance on a Nanodrop 2000c. On this clone: What antigen it recognizes has not been identified. It has no much larger one-base neighbor in the sample; base qualities were not kept.

The clonotype comes from a man aged 18 to 29 in good health. Sequenced input: naive CD4+ T cells sorted from blood. This specimen's cell subset or site label, interpreted: CD45RA+ positively selected.

The CDR3 reads as follows: CASSESPLTYGYTF. The sequenced DNA: TGTGCCAGCAGTGAATCCCCACTGACTTATGGCTACACCTTC. The chain is made from TRBV25-1 and TRBJ1-2, with no reliable assignment of the D segment. The CDR3 spans 14 residues, from the cysteine through the phenylalanine. Only the CDR3 DNA stays, 42 bases, in frame from base 1. In the germline V gene, CDR1 corresponds to MGHDK and CDR2 to SYGVNS. V was cut back by 1 base and J by 5 bases, leaving a gap of 11 bases between them.